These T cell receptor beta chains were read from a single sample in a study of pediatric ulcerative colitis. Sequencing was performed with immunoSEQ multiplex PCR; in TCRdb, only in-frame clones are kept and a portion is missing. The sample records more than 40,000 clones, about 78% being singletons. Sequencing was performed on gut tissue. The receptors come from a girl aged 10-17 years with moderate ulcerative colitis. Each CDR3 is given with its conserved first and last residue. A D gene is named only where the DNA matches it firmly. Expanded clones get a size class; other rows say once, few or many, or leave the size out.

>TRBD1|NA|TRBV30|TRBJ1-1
CASIRDRGTEAFF
TGTGCCTCTATCCGGGACAGGGGCACTGAAGCTTTCTTT
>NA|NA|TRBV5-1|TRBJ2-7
CASSLDGGTYEQYF
TGCGCCAGCAGCCTAGATGGGGGTACCTACGAGCAGTACTTC
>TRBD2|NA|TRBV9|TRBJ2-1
CASSVSSGGAIYEQFF
TGTGCCAGCAGCGTATCTAGCGGGGGGGCCATATATGAGCAGTTCTTC
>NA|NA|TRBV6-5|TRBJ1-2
CASSYSAQANYGYTF
TGTGCCAGCAGTTACTCTGCCCAGGCTAACTATGGCTACACCTTC
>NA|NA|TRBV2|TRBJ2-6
CASTRTVSSGANVLTF
TGTGCCAGCACCAGGACAGTGAGCTCTGGGGCCAACGTCCTGACTTTC
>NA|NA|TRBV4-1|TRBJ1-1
CASSHSARSTEAFF
TGCGCCAGCAGCCATTCGGCGAGGAGCACTGAAGCTTTCTTT
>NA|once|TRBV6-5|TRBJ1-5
CASSTGTGQPQHF
TGTGCCAGCAGTACAGGGACTGGTCAGCCCCAGCATTTT
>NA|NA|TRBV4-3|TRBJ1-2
CASSQEIGAGRLYGYTF
TGCGCCAGCAGCCAAGAGATAGGGGCAGGTCGACTCTATGGCTACACCTTC
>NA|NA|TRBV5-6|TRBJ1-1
CASSPGSGVNTEAFF
TGTGCCAGCAGCCCAGGGTCCGGTGTGAACACTGAAGCTTTCTTT
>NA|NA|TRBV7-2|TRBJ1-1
CASSLQGLLTEAFF
TGTGCCAGCAGTTTACAGGGATTGCTCACTGAAGCTTTCTTT
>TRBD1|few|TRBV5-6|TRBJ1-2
CASSWDRGGYTF
TGTGCCAGCAGCTGGGACAGGGGTGGCTACACCTTC
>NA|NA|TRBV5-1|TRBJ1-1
CASSYDGGNTEAFF
TGCGCCAGCAGCTATGACGGAGGGAACACTGAAGCTTTCTTT
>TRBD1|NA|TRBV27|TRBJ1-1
CASSPGTGGFTEAFF
TGTGCCAGTTCACCCGGGACAGGGGGATTCACTGAAGCTTTCTTT
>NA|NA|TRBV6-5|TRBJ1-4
CASSYSSGSGEKLFF
TGTGCCAGCAGTTACTCGTCAGGGTCGGGTGAAAAACTGTTTTTT
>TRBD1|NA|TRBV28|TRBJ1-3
CASSYRGPGNTIYF
TGTGCCAGCAGCTACAGGGGGCCTGGAAACACCATATATTTT
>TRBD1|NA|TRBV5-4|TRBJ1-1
CASTRQQGAWTEAFF
TGTGCCAGCACTAGACAACAGGGGGCTTGGACTGAAGCTTTCTTT
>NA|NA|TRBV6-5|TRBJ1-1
CASSRGPETPFF
TGTGCCAGCAGTCGTGGACCCGAGACTCCTTTCTTT
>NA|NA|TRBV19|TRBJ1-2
CASESPNYGYTF
TGTGCCAGCGAGAGTCCCAACTATGGCTACACCTTC
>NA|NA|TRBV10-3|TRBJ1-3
CAISESYRGLSGNTIYF
TGTGCCATCAGTGAGTCGTACCGGGGCCTCTCTGGAAACACCATATATTTT
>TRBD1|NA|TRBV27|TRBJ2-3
CASGDRVGADTQYF
TGTGCCAGCGGGGACAGGGTTGGCGCAGATACGCAGTATTTT
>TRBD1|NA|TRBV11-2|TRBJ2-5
CASSLRLGQGGETQYF
TGTGCCAGCAGCTTAAGGCTGGGACAGGGAGGGGAGACCCAGTACTTC
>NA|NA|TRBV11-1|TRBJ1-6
CASSFPGHNSPLHF
TGTGCCAGCAGCTTCCCGGGACACAATTCACCCCTCCACTTT
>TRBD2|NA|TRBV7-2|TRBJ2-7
CASSLRREGYEQYF
TGTGCCAGCAGCTTGCGGCGGGAGGGCTACGAGCAGTACTTC
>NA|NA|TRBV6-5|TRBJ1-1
CASSYRAGSEAEAFF
TGTGCCAGCAGTTACCGTGCAGGGAGTGAGGCTGAAGCTTTCTTT
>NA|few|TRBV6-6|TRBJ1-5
CASSSATDYSNQPQHF
TGTGCCAGCAGTTCCGCGACGGACTATAGCAATCAGCCCCAGCATTTT
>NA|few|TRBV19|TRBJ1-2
CAAGAGIGYTF
TGTGCCGCCGGAGCGGGTATAGGCTACACCTTC
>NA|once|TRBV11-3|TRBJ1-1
CASSFRRSDEAFF
TGTGCCAGCAGCTTTCGACGCAGCGATGAAGCTTTCTTT
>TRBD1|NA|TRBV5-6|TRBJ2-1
CASGSSGTVYNEQFF
TGTGCCAGCGGATCTTCCGGGACAGTATACAATGAGCAGTTCTTC
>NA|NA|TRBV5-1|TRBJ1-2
CASSLAARDSGYTF
TGCGCCAGCAGCTTGGCCGCCCGGGATTCTGGCTACACCTTC
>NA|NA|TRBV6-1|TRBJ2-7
CASTDRTYEQYF
TGTGCCAGCACCGACAGGACCTACGAGCAGTACTTC
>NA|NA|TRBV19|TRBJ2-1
CASRTGFSSYNEQFF
TGTGCCAGTAGAACCGGGTTCAGCTCCTACAATGAGCAGTTCTTC
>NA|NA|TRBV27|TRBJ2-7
CASSRSVLGAYEQYF
TGTGCCAGCAGTCGCTCGGTTCTCGGAGCCTACGAGCAGTACTTC
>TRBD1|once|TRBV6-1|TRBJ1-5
CASRSGLTGVQPQHF
TGTGCCAGCAGGAGTGGGCTGACAGGGGTTCAGCCCCAGCATTTT
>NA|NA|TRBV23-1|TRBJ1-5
CASHRYSNQPQHF
TGCGCCAGCCACAGGTATAGCAATCAGCCCCAGCATTTT
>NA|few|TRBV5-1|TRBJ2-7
CASSLPTYEQYF
TGCGCCAGCAGCTTGCCGACCTACGAGCAGTACTTC
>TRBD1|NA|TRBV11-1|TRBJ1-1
CASSLTRQGRPEAFF
TGTGCCAGCAGCTTAACGAGACAGGGAAGGCCTGAAGCTTTCTTT
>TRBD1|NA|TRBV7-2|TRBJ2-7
CASSWTGGRGYEQYF
TGTGCCAGCAGCTGGACAGGGGGTAGGGGGTACGAGCAGTACTTC
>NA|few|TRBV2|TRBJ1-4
CASSWDGLGKLFF
TGTGCCAGCAGTTGGGACGGCCTAGGAAAACTGTTTTTT
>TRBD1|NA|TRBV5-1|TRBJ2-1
CASSGRTGSDEQFF
TGCGCCAGCAGCGGACGGACAGGGTCGGATGAGCAGTTCTTC
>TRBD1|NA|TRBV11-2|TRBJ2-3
CASSSTQGATQYF
TGTGCCAGCAGCTCCACCCAGGGGGCAACGCAGTATTTT